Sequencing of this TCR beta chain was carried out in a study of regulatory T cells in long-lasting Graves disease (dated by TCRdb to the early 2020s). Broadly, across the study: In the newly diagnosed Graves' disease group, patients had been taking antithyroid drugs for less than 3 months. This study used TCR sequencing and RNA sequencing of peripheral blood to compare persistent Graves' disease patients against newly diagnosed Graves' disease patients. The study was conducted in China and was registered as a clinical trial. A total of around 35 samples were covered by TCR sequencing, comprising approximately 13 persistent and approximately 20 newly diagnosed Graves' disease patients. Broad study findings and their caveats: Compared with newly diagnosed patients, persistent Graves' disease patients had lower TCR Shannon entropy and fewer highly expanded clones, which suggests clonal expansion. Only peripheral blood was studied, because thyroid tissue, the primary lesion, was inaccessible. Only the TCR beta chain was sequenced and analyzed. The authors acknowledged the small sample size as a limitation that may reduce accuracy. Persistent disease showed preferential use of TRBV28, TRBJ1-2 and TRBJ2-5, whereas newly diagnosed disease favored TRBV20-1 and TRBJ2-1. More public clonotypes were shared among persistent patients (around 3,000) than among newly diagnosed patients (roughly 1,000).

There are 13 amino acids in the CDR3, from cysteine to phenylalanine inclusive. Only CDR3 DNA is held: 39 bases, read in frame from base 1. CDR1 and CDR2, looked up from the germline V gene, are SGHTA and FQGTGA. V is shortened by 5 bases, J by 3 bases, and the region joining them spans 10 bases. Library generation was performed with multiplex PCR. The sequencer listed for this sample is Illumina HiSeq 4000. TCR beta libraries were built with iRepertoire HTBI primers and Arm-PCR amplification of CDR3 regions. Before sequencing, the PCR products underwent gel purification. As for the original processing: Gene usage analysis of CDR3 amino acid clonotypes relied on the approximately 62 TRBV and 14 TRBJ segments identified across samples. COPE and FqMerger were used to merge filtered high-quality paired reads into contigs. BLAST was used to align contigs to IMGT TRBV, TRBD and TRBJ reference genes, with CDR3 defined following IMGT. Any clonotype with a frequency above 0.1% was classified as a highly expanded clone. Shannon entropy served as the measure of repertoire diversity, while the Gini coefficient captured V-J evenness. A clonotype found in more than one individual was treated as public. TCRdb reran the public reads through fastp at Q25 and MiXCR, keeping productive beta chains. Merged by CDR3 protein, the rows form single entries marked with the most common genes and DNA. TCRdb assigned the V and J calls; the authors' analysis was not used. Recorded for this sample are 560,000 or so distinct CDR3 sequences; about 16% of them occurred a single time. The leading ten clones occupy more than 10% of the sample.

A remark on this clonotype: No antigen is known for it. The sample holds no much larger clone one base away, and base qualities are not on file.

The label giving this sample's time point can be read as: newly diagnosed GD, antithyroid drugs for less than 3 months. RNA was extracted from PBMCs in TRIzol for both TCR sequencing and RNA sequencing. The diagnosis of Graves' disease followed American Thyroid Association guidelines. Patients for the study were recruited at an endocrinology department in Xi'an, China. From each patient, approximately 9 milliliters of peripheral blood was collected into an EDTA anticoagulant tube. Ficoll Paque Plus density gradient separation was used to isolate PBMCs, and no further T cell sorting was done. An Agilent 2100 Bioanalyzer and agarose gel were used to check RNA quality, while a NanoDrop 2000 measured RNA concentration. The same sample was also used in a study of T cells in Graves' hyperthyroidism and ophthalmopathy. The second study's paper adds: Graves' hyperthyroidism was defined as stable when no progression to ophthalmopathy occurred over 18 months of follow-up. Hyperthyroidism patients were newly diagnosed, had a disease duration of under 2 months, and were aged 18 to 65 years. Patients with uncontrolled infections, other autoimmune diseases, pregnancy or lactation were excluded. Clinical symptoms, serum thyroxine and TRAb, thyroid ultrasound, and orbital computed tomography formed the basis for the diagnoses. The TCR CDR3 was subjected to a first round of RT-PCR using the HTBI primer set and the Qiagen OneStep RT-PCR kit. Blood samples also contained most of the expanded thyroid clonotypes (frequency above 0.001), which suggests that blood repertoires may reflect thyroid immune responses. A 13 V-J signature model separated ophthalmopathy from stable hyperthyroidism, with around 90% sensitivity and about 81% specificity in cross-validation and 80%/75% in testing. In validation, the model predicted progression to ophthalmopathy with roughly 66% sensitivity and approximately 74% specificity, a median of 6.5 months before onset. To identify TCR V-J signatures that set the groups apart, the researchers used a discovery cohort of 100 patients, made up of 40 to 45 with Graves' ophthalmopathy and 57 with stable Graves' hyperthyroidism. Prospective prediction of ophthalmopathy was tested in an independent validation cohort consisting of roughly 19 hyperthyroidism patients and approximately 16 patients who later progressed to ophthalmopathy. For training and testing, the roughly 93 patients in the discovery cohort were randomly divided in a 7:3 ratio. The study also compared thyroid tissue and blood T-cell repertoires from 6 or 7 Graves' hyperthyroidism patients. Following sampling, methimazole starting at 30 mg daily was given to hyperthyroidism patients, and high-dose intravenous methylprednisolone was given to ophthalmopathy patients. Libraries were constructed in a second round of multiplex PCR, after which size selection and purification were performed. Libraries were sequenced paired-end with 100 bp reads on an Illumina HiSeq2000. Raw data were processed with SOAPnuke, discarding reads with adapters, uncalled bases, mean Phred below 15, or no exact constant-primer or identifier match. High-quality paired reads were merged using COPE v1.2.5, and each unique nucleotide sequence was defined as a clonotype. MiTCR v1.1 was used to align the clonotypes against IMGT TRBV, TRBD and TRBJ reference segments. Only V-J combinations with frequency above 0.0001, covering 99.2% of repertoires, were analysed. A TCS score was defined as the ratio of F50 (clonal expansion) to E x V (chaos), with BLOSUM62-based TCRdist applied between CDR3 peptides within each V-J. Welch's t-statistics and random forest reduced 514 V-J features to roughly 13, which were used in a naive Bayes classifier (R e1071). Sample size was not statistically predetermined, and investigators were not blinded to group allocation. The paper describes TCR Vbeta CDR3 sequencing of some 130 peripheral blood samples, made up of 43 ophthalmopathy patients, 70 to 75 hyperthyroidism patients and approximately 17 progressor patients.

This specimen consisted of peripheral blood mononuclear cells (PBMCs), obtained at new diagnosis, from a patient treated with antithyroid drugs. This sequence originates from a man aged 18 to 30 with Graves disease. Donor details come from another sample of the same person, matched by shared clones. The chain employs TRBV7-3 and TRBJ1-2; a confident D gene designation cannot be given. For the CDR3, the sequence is CASSHDTDYGYTF. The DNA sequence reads TGTGCCAGCAGCCACGACACAGACTATGGCTACACCTTC.